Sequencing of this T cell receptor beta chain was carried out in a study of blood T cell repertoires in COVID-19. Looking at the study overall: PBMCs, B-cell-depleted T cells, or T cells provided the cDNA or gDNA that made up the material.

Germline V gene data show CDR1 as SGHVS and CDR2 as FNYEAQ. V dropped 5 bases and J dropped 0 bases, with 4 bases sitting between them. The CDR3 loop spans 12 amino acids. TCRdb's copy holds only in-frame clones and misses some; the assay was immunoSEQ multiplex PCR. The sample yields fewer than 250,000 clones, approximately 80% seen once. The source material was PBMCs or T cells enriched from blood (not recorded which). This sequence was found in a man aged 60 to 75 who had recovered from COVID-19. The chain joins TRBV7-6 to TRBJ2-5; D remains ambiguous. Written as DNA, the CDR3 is TGTGCCAGCAGCCTTTACCAAGAGACCCAGTACTTC. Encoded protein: CASSLYQETQYF. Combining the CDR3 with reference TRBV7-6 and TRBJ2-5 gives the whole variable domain GAGVSQSPRYKVTKRGQDVALRCDPISGHVSLYWYRQALGQGPEFLTYFNYEAQQDKSGLPNDRFSAERPEGSISTLTIQRTEQRDSAMYRCASSLYQETQYFGPGTRLLVL.